A single sample is the source of the 13 T cell receptor beta chains below, sequenced in a study of blood T cell repertoires in COVID-19. The method was immunoSEQ multiplex PCR; TCRdb's version includes in-frame clones alone and lacks a portion of them. Here the sample spans 15,000 to 20,000 clones, around nine tenths being singletons. Sequencing input: peripheral blood. The receptors here all came from a man aged 55 to 70 with active COVID-19.

The chain is built from TRBV12-3 or TRBV12-4 and TRBJ1-2, with D possibly being TRBD1 (6 bases). Trimming cost V 7 bases and J 3 bases, with 9 bases left between them. The CDR3 is 12 amino acids. The CDR3 is CASTDSHYGYTF. CDR3 nucleotides: TGTGCCAGCACGGACAGCCACTATGGCTACACCTTC.

The chain is built from TRBV7-9 and TRBJ2-1; 12 nucleotides agree with TRBD2. The V segment lost 2 bases and the J segment 7 bases; nucleotides outside the gene matches: 6. Germline loops: CDR1 SEHNR, CDR2 FQNEAQ (reference sequence). The CDR3 contains 16 residues. CDR3 in amino acids: CASSLKLAGGLNEQFF. Written as DNA, the CDR3 is TGTGCCAGCAGCTTAAAGCTAGCGGGGGGGCTTAATGAGCAGTTCTTC.

This clone has only one observation. V and J are TRBV19 and TRBJ2-7, with unresolved D. From germline, CDR1 is LNHDA and CDR2 SQIVND (reference sequence). The CDR3 totals 11 residues. V lost 6 bases and J lost 3, with 6 bases in between. DNA of the CDR3: TGTGCCAGTAGGGTCGGCTACGAGCAGTACTTC. Amino acids: CASRVGYEQYF.

Turning to this clone: A read error may produce the germline difference seen at one junction end. The V call is TRBV6-2 or TRBV6-3, the J call TRBJ2-7; 7 positions agree with TRBD1. Germline CDR1 MNHEY, CDR2 SVGEGT. The CDR3 is made up of 13 amino acids. The DNA of the CDR3 is TGTGCCAGCGGTTACAGGGGTTCCTACGAGCAGTACTTC. Translated, it gives CASGYRGSYEQYF.

The J gene is TRBJ2-5, the V gene TRBV2; 12 nucleotides agree with TRBD2. Germline trimming cut 5 bases from V and 4 bases from J; bases unmatched to any gene: 2. The CDR3 has 14 amino acids. CDR1 SNHLY and CDR2 FYNNEI come from the germline V gene. CDR3 amino acids: CASSRTSGIETQYF. The CDR3, as DNA: TGTGCCAGCAGTAGGACTAGCGGGATAGAGACCCAGTACTTC.

The V call is TRBV6-2 or TRBV6-3, the J call TRBJ2-7; D might be TRBD1 (6 bases). Germline V lookup: CDR1 MNHEY, CDR2 SVGEGT. V lost 5 bases and J 1 base, leaving 9 bases between the germline ends. The CDR3 totals 13 residues. CDR3 loop: CASSTDRSYEQYF. The CDR3 nucleotides are TGTGCCAGCAGTACGGACAGATCCTACGAGCAGTACTTC.

This clone was recorded only once. The chain is built from TRBV5-1 and TRBJ2-5; TRBD1 might be the D (5 bases). Trimming took 5 bases from V and 1 from J, leaving 12 bases between them. CDR3 length: 14 residues. The V gene's germline CDR1 is SGHRS and CDR2 YFSETQ. Here the CDR3 reads CASRRYQGQETQYF. The CDR3 DNA follows: TGCGCCAGCAGACGATATCAGGGCCAAGAGACCCAGTACTTC.

The chain is built from TRBV19 and TRBJ2-5; 11 bases line up with TRBD2. CDR1 is LNHDA and CDR2 is SQIVND in the germline V gene (reference sequence). There are 15 residues in the CDR3. V shed 5 bases, J shed 4 bases, and the junction held 6 bases outside the gene matches. The CDR3 DNA is TGTGCCAGTAGTTCTAGCGGGGGGCTCGGAGAGACCCAGTACTTC. Protein product: CASSSSGGLGETQYF. The variable domain in full, with the rest retrieved from reference TRBV19 and TRBJ2-5, is DGGITQSPKYLFRKEGQNVTLSCEQNLNHDAMYWYRQDPGQGLRLIYYSQIVNDFQKGDIAEGYSVSREKKESFPLTVTSAQKNPTAFYLCASSSSGGLGETQYFGPGTRLLVL.

This sequence joins TRBV5-1 and TRBJ1-1, with TRBD1 matching 7 bases. Germline V gene data show CDR1 as SGHRS and CDR2 as YFSETQ. The J segment lost 1 base and the V segment lost 4 bases, leaving 4 bases of the junction unmatched. The CDR3 runs to 14 residues. CDR3 nucleotides: TGCGCCAGCAGCACCCAGGGGGGGAACACTGAAGCTTTCTTT. Translated, it gives CASSTQGGNTEAFF.

The V gene is TRBV3-1 (or the pseudogene TRBV3-2), the J gene TRBJ2-1; 8 bases align to TRBD2. V shed 4 bases and J 10 bases; nucleotides not matched to a gene: 3. The germline V gene has CDR1 LGHDT and CDR2 YNNKEL (reference sequence). The CDR3 has 12 amino acids. Here the CDR3 DNA reads TGTGCCAGCAGCCTACAGCGGGGGGAGCAGTTCTTC. Amino acids: CASSLQRGEQFF.

The chain joins TRBV5-6 to TRBJ2-5; D is possibly TRBD2 (6 bases). The V gene lost 0 bases and the J gene lost 4 bases, with 10 bases spanning the gap. CDR3 length: 14 residues. Germline V gene lookup returns CDR1 SGHDT and CDR2 YYEEEE. The CDR3 loop reads CASSLGWGVETQYF. CDR3 DNA sequence: TGTGCCAGCAGCTTGGGGTGGGGGGTAGAGACCCAGTACTTC.

J is TRBJ2-7 and V is TRBV14; D possibly corresponds to TRBD2 (5 bases). Trimming removed 0 bases at V and 4 bases at J, with 13 bases between. The V gene's germline CDR1 is SGHDN and CDR2 FVKESK. The CDR3 is 15 residues long. CDR3: CASSQDPASGYEQYV. CDR3 nucleotide sequence: TGTGCCAGCAGCCAAGATCCCGCCAGCGGTTACGAGCAGTACGTC.

The chain joins TRBV5-1 to TRBJ1-1, with unresolved D. Trimming took off 4 bases at V and 1 base at J, with 8 bases between the two ends. The CDR3 runs to 13 residues. Germline lookup yields CDR1 SGHRS and CDR2 YFSETQ. The CDR3 nucleotides are TGCGCCAGCAGCCGGGGAGGGAACACTGAAGCTTTCTTT. This translates into CASSRGGNTEAFF.